This paragraph covers one TCR beta chain sequence. Its specificity is unknown. This sample is part of a study of T cell responses to AZD1222 COVID-19 vaccine. Study-level points and caveats: Only after the peak T cell response were repertoires sampled. Seropositive status at baseline applied to only six AZD1222 recipients. Targeting of unmutated variant regions was reportedly seen in nearly half of spike-specific TCRs.

Assay: immunoSEQ multiplex PCR; the TCRdb copy retains only in-frame clones and omits some. The sample carries over 130,000 clones, around nine tenths recorded once. Trimming took 3 bases from V and 11 from J, leaving 8 bases between them. The CDR3 length is 11 residues. Per the germline V gene, CDR1 is KGHSH and CDR2 is LQKENI. Sample: peripheral blood, taken on day 0 of AZD1222 vaccination. The source is an adult in good health. The rearrangement uses TRBV18 and TRBJ2-1; D gene ambiguous. As DNA, the CDR3 is TGTGCCAGCTCACCGGGCGAGCAGCAGTTCTTC. Protein: CASSPGEQQFF.